The T cell receptor beta chain under discussion was sequenced for a study of T cell repertoires in cytomegalovirus infection (dated by TCRdb to between 2018 and 2021). In terms of the full investigation: Recently identified HLA-C-restricted CMV epitopes, whose presentation resists viral immunomodulation, were targeted by peptide stimulations together with well-studied HLA-B-restricted epitopes. Donor HLA type was relevant to the analysis, because carriage of CMV infection together with the matching HLA type was indicated by public TCR beta signatures. Here is what the overall study found, with its caveats: In both this cohort and an independent roughly 350-donor cohort, the cumulative frequency of public TCR beta family members distinguished carriers of CMV infection plus the relevant HLA type. The ex vivo response was dominated by HLA-C-restricted CMV-specific TCR beta clonotypes, and the single most frequent clonotype in two of eight donors was supplied by these HLA-C-restricted clonotypes.

This specimen's treatment or condition label, per the study, means: in vitro stimulation with specific CMV peptide epitopes to enrich CMV-specific T cells. These reads were obtained on an Illumina HiSeq 1500. The public reads were run again by TCRdb, first through fastp at Q25 and then through MiXCR, and only productive beta chains were kept. CDR3 protein duplicates are merged, each entry listing the most common genes and DNA. The sample data list some 310,000 distinct CDR3 sequences, and 20% to 25% of these were observed just once. About an eighth of the sample comes from the top ten. As regards this clonotype: The antigen this receptor binds is unknown. Base qualities were left out, and no much larger clone turns up one base away.

The clonotype originates from a human donor in good health (CMV status not recorded). Some clones in this sample may be carry-over from other donors' samples. Sequencing used cultured PBMCs, obtained from culture after CMV antigen stimulation.

The sequence in DNA is TGTGCCAGCAGCTCACAGGGAACGGGGAATGAAAAACTGTTTTTT. Translated, it gives CASSSQGTGNEKLFF. The V and J segments used are TRBV28 and TRBJ1-4, with a tentative D gene TRBD1 over 6 matching bases. The CDR3 goes from the cysteine to the phenylalanine over 15 residues. Only the CDR3 DNA is retained, 45 bases long and in frame from the first base. CDR1 and CDR2, per the germline V gene, are MDHEN and SYDVKM. V is cut by 6 bases and J by 5 bases, and the space between the germline ends is 16 bases.